Shown below are 26 T cell receptor beta chains from a single sample sequenced in a study of shared T cell receptors in the human thymus (dated by TCRdb to about 2021). To prepare the library, the immunoSEQ multiplex PCR assay was applied. The table comes from immuneACCESS by way of TCRdb, which keeps in-frame sequences with V and J called. Part of the clones is missing from these tables; in studies checked, under half for an unresolved V gene and the rest for unknown reasons. For this sample there are 600,000 to 900,000 clones; 70% to 90% appear just once. The top ten hold more than 0.01% of the sample. The sample also formed part of further work on human thymus T cells.

Material for sequencing was thymocytes. These receptors were obtained from a girl under two years old with a congenital heart defect. Donor details come from another sample of the same person, matched by shared clones.

The rearrangement joins TRBV2 to TRBJ2-7, with unresolved D. This CDR3 has 15 amino acids. Trimming stripped 6 bases from V and 7 bases from J, with 22 bases between. Germline V gives CDR1 SNHLY, CDR2 FYNNEI. The CDR3 protein is CASRLLEAPRKEQYF. The CDR3 DNA follows: TGTGCCAGCAGACTATTAGAGGCCCCCCGAAAAGAGCAGTACTTC.

The rearrangement uses TRBV5-1 and TRBJ1-2; the match to TRBD1 covers 11 bases. The CDR3 is made up of 18 amino acids. CDR1 and CDR2 from the germline V gene are SGHRS and YFSETQ. The V gene end was trimmed by 0 bases and the J gene end by 5 bases; junction bases not matched to a gene: 12. CDR3 nucleotide sequence: TGCGCCAGCAGCTTGGGGCCGGGACAGGGGGTGGTTGGATATGGCTACACCTTC. It encodes CASSLGPGQGVVGYGYTF. Variable domain in full (rest from reference TRBV5-1 and TRBJ1-2): KAGVTQTPRYLIKTRGQQVTLSCSPISGHRSVSWYQQTPGQGLQFLFEYFSETQRNKGNFPGRFSGRQFSNSRSEMNVSTLELGDSALYLCASSLGPGQGVVGYGYTFGSGTRLTVV.

The V and J genes are TRBV4-3 and TRBJ2-5; D might be TRBD2 (5 bases). V lost 4 bases to trimming and J lost 5 bases, with 20 bases between them. There are 16 residues in the CDR3. Per the germline V gene, CDR1 is LGHNA and CDR2 is YSLEER. CDR3 DNA sequence: TGCGCCAGCAGCCGAACGGCGGGCCTAACTGAGGAGACCCAGTACTTC. This sequence encodes CASSRTAGLTEETQYF.

The genes are TRBV4-3 and TRBJ2-1, with D perhaps matching TRBD1 (5 bases). Germline CDR1 LGHNA, CDR2 YSLEER. There are 18 residues in the CDR3. V shed 0 bases and J shed 0 bases, with 15 bases lying between them. CDR3 DNA: TGCGCCAGCAGCCAAGATCCCCAGGGCAGGAGCTCCTACAATGAGCAGTTCTTC. Residues: CASSQDPQGRSSYNEQFF.

The chain employs TRBV12-5 and TRBJ1-2; TRBD1 agrees at 7 bases. The CDR3 extends over 20 amino acids. The germline V gene encodes CDR1 LGHNT and CDR2 FRNRAP. Trimming took 5 bases from V and 0 from J; bases not matched to a gene: 21. The CDR3 bases are TGTGCTAGTGGTCCTCGAAATAACAGACCCGGGACAGTCCCTAACTATGGCTACACCTTC. Its translation: CASGPRNNRPGTVPNYGYTF.

This clone has a handful of counts. V and J are TRBV15 and TRBJ2-3; the D is unclear. Trimming removed 3 bases at V and 1 base at J, with 5 bases between. This CDR3 has 13 residues. Germline assignment: CDR1 LNHNV and CDR2 YYDKDF (reference sequence). The CDR3 loop reads CATSRLGTDTQYF. The CDR3 DNA follows: TGTGCCACCAGCAGGTTAGGCACAGATACGCAGTATTTT.

The chain has TRBV28 and TRBJ1-5, with D unresolved. Trimming pared 3 bases from V and 1 base from J, leaving 10 bases between. Germline lookup yields CDR1 MDHEN and CDR2 SYDVKM. The CDR3 loop spans 15 amino acids. CDR3 in amino acids: CASSFSPGSNQPQHF. The CDR3 DNA sequence: TGTGCCAGCAGTTTCTCTCCGGGGAGCAATCAGCCCCAGCATTTT.

The chain couples TRBV15 to TRBJ1-1; TRBD1 matches 10 bases. This CDR3 is built from 17 residues. V dropped 0 bases and J dropped 3; count of bases not matched to a gene: 7. Looked up from germline, CDR1 is LNHNV and CDR2 is YYDKDF (reference sequence). CDR3: CATSRDRGQGLDTEAFF. CDR3 sequence (DNA): TGTGCCACCAGCAGAGATCGGGGACAGGGGTTAGACACTGAAGCTTTCTTT. The full variable domain, rest sourced from reference TRBV15 and TRBJ1-1, is DAMVIQNPRYQVTQFGKPVTLSCSQTLNHNVMYWYQQKSSQAPKLLFHYYDKDFNNEADTPDNFQSRRPNTSFCFLDIRSPGLGDTAMYLCATSRDRGQGLDTEAFFGQGTRLTVV.

J is TRBJ1-2 and V is TRBV4-3, with 7 bases aligning to TRBD1. The V gene end was trimmed by 3 bases and the J gene end by 4 bases; junction bases not matched to a gene: 17. Germline CDR1 and CDR2: LGHNA and YSLEER. The CDR3 is 18 residues long. CDR3: CASSQATGYLLQPYGYTF. DNA of the CDR3: TGCGCCAGCAGCCAGGCGACAGGGTACTTACTTCAACCCTATGGCTACACCTTC.

The gene calls are TRBV5-1 and TRBJ2-7, with 10 bases fitting TRBD1. Germline values: CDR1 SGHRS, CDR2 YFSETQ. V shed 0 bases, J shed 0 bases, and the junction held 9 bases outside the gene matches. The CDR3 is 18 residues long. The CDR3 here is CASSLELLRTGGSYEQYF. DNA of the CDR3: TGCGCCAGCAGCTTGGAACTGCTTAGGACAGGGGGCTCCTACGAGCAGTACTTC.

V usage is TRBV4-1 and J usage is TRBJ2-7; 9 bases fit TRBD1. The CDR3 length is 16 residues. The V and J ends lost 3 bases and 4 bases, in that order; junction bases with no gene match: 10. CDR1 is MGHRA, CDR2 YSYEKL, per germline. The CDR3 DNA follows: TGCGCCAGCAGCCAGACAATCGGGACAGGGCGTTACGAGCAGTACTTC. Residues: CASSQTIGTGRYEQYF.

The chain joins TRBV5-1 to TRBJ1-1; D not resolved. The CDR3 runs 17 residues. V was shortened by 1 base and J by 0 bases, with 16 bases between the two germline ends. Germline CDR1 reads SGHRS; CDR2 reads YFSETQ. The CDR3 region is CASSLSADVTMNTEAFF. CDR3 sequence (DNA): TGCGCCAGCAGCTTGTCGGCGGATGTTACAATGAACACTGAAGCTTTCTTT.

The chain links TRBV2 to TRBJ1-4, with 8 bases identical to TRBD1. The CDR3 spans 16 residues. The ends lost 6 bases at V and 0 bases at J; junction bases unmatched: 6. The germline CDR1 and CDR2 sequences are SNHLY and FYNNEI. The CDR3: CASRRQGPTTNEKLFF. DNA for the CDR3: TGTGCCAGCAGGCGACAGGGGCCAACAACTAATGAAAAACTGTTTTTT.

This clone was recorded only once. The gene calls are TRBV23-1 and TRBJ2-1; no firm D call. TRBV23-1 is known as an ORF, though its function is uncertain. The CDR3 runs 13 residues. Trimming left V 7 bases short and J 7 bases short, with 14 bases between. CDR3 sequence: CASTTLPENEQFF. Here the CDR3 DNA reads TGCGCCAGCACCACCTTACCTGAGAATGAGCAGTTCTTC.

This chain joins TRBV27 and TRBJ1-6; 7 bases match TRBD1. Germline CDR1 is MNHEY and CDR2 is SMNVEV (reference sequence). V shed 0 bases and J 7 bases; nucleotides not matched to a gene: 21. There are 21 residues in the CDR3. The CDR3 here is CASSLSQGGPGERNLNSPLHF. The CDR3 region has the DNA TGTGCCAGCAGTTTATCCCAGGGGGGCCCGGGAGAACGAAATTTGAATTCACCCCTCCACTTT.

This chain joins TRBV5-1 and TRBJ2-5; no clear D gene. Trimming left V 4 bases short and J 5 bases short, with 18 bases between. Germline V lookup: CDR1 SGHRS, CDR2 YFSETQ. The CDR3 is 15 residues long. In DNA form, the CDR3 reads TGCGCCAGCAGCCGGCGGCAGAATCTTCCCGAGACCCAGTACTTC. Translating gives CASSRRQNLPETQYF.

V usage is TRBV5-6 and J usage is TRBJ2-7; TRBD2 matches 7 bases. CDR3 length equals 15 residues. The germline gives CDR1 SGHDT, CDR2 YYEEEE. After removal of 1 base from V and 0 bases from J, the junction contained 4 bases not matched to a gene. The CDR3 region is CASSLYTGGSYEQYF. DNA for the CDR3: TGTGCCAGCAGCTTGTATACGGGGGGCTCCTACGAGCAGTACTTC.

Only one count was recorded for this clone. The V call is TRBV6-5, the J call TRBJ1-2, with a tentative D call TRBD1 (6 bases). The V gene lost 2 bases and the J gene lost 4 bases, with 14 bases spanning the gap. Germline lookup yields CDR1 MNHEY and CDR2 SVGAGI. The length of the CDR3 is 15 residues. CDR3 residues: CASSYGGPGAYGYTF. The CDR3 DNA reads TGTGCCAGCAGTTACGGGGGTCCAGGGGCCTATGGCTACACCTTC.

V gene TRBV5-1 combines with J gene TRBJ2-7, with TRBD2 as a possible D gene (5 bases). Germline values: CDR1 SGHRS, CDR2 YFSETQ. CDR3 length: 15 residues. The ends were cut back, 0 bases at V and 4 bases at J, with 14 bases in the middle. Here the CDR3 reads CASSLGGLAGYEQYF. The CDR3 coding sequence is TGCGCCAGCAGCTTGGGTGGCCTAGCTGGGTACGAGCAGTACTTC. Drawing the rest from reference TRBV5-1 and TRBJ2-7, the complete variable domain is KAGVTQTPRYLIKTRGQQVTLSCSPISGHRSVSWYQQTPGQGLQFLFEYFSETQRNKGNFPGRFSGRQFSNSRSEMNVSTLELGDSALYLCASSLGGLAGYEQYFGPGTRLTVT.

This chain links TRBV5-1 with TRBJ2-5, with 8 bases aligning to TRBD2. Germline CDR1 is SGHRS and CDR2 is YFSETQ. The V gene end was trimmed by 3 bases and the J gene end by 2 bases; junction bases not matched to a gene: 6. The CDR3 length is 15 residues. The CDR3 DNA follows: TGCGCCAGCAGCTGGCGGGGGGCCTCACAAGAGACCCAGTACTTC. This sequence encodes CASSWRGASQETQYF.

Only one count was recorded for this clone. The V call is TRBV6-1, the J call TRBJ1-6; TRBD1 is a possible D gene (6 bases). Trimming left V 9 bases short and J 9 bases short, with 15 bases between. CDR1 and CDR2 (germline): MNHNS, SASEGT. The CDR3 extends over 13 amino acids. The DNA for the CDR3 is TGTGCCAGTGAACAGGGTTGGGTTTCACCCCTCCACTTT. It codes for CASEQGWVSPLHF.

The rearrangement links TRBV5-5 to TRBJ2-3; D is perhaps TRBD1 (5 bases). V was clipped by 0 bases and J by 3 bases, with 11 bases between them. CDR1 is SGHKS, CDR2 YYEKEE, per germline (reference sequence). The length of the CDR3 is 15 residues. CDR3 residues: CASSLEGVTTDTQYF. DNA of the CDR3: TGTGCCAGCAGCTTGGAAGGGGTTACGACAGATACGCAGTATTTT.

V usage is TRBV4-2 and J usage is TRBJ1-3; no definite D call. V was clipped by 0 bases and J by 4 bases, with 10 bases between them. In germline, CDR1 is LGHNA, CDR2 YNFKEQ. CDR3 length: 15 residues. The CDR3 DNA is TGTGCCAGCAGCCAAGAGTCCAGTCACGGAAACACCATATATTTT. Residues: CASSQESSHGNTIYF.

The chain employs TRBV5-5 and TRBJ1-1, with 10 bases lining up with TRBD1. The V segment lost 4 bases and the J segment 4 bases; nucleotides outside the gene matches: 4. In germline, CDR1 is SGHKS, CDR2 YYEKEE (reference sequence). The CDR3 is made up of 14 amino acids. For the CDR3, the DNA is TGTGCCAGCAGCGGGACAGGGGACAGCACTGAAGCTTTCTTT. Translated, it gives CASSGTGDSTEAFF.

This clone was observed a handful of times. The rearrangement links TRBV7-8 to TRBJ1-2; a possible D gene is TRBD1 (6 bases). Trimming took 5 bases from V and 6 from J, leaving 13 bases between them. The CDR3 totals 13 residues. Germline V gene data show CDR1 as SGHVS and CDR2 as FQNEAQ. The CDR3 bases are TGTGCCAGCAGCCCACAGGGAATCCATGGCTACACCTTC. Its protein product is CASSPQGIHGYTF.

The DNA of the CDR3 is TGTGCCAGCAGCGTAGTCGACAGAGGTTGGGAGCAGTTCTTC. This sequence encodes CASSVVDRGWEQFF. The V call is TRBV9, the J call TRBJ2-1, with D possibly TRBD1 on 5 matching bases. This CDR3 region has 14 residues. Germline V gene sequence: CDR1 SGDLS, CDR2 YYNGEE. Trimming pared 0 bases from V and 10 bases from J, leaving 14 bases between.